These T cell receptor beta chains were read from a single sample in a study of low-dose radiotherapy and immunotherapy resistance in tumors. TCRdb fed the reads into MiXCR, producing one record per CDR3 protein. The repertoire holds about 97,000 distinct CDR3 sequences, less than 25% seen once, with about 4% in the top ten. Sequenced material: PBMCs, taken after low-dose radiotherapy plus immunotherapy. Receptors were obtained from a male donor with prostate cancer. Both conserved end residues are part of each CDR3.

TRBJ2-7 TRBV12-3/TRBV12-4 CASSLSEQYF
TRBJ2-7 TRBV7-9 CASSPLRAPYEQYF
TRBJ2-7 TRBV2 CASGMGLAGGYEQYF
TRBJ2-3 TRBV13 CASSPAGGMGRTDTQYF
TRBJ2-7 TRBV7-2 CASSFSRAGEQYF
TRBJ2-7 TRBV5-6 CASSFRAAVSYEQYF
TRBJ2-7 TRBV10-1 CASSESLAVVEQYF
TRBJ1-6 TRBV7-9 CASTNGQHSPLHF
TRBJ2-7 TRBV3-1 CASSHVGGLYEQYF
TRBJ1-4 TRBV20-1 CSASQGGVATNEKLFF
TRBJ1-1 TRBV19 CASSIDGDREAEAFF
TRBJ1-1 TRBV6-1 CASSERERAVAFF
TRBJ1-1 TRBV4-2 CASSQVVGTGNTEAFF
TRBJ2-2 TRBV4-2 CASSLGNTGELFF
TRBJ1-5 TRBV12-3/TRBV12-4 CASSLFGAGPQHF
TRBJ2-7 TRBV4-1 CASSHGPGTYEQYF
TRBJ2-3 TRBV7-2 CASSRSDTQYF
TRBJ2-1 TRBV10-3 CAIRPQGGDNEQFF
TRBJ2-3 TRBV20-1 CSATSGGQGGTDTQYF
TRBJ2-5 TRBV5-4 CASSSRTQETQYF
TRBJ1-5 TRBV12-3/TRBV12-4 CASRRHGQPQHF
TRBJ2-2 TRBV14 CASSHIGGGFETGELFF
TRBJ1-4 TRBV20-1 CSARVPQAYNEKLFF
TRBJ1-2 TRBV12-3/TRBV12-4 CASSHRTGATF
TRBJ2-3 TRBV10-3 CAIRDTDTQYF
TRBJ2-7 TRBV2 CASQGPESPYEQYF
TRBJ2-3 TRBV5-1 CASSSPADPDTQYF
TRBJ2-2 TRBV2 CASSGGTGRTGELFF
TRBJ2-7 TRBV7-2 CASSPRGQGAEEQYF
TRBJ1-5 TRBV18 CASSPQQGDQPQHF
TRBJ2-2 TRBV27 CASSLQGAGTGELFF
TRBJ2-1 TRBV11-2 CASSLEGGSYNEQFF
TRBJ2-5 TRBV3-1 CASSRMGSGGETQYF
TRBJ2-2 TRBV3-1 CAPRPTTPGELFF
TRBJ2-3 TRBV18 CASSQTATDTQYF
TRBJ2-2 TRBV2 CASIKRGGTGELFF
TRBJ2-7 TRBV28 CASSAWDGTYEQYF
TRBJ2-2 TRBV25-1 CASSAQTLAELFF
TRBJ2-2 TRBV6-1 CASSYSIWNTGELFF
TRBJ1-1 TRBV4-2 CASSQGGLGTFGGQDTEAFF
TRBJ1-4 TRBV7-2 CASSSGEEKLFF
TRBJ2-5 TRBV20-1 CSASKRLGTGETQYF
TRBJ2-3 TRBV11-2 CASSSPTDFTDTQYF
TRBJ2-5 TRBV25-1 CASTRRGLAGGQETQYF
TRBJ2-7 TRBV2 CAISLVGDEQYF
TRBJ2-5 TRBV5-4 CASSRVGGSQETQYF
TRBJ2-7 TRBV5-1 CASSLVDINHEQYF
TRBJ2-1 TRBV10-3 CAISESGARDEQFF
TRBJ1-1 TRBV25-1 CASSELFGTGGTEAFF
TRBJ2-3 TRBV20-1 CSAPQGIETDTQYF
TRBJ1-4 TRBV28 CASSRQGDSEKLFF
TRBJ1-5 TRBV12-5 CASGLVLGRGHGQPQHF
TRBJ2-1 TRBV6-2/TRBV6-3 CASSSSGGNEQFF
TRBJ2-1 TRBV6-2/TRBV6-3 CASSWGGRLNEQFF
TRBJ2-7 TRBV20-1 CSARDRGTSYEQYF